This TCR beta chain was captured by sequencing in a study of blood T cell repertoires in COVID-19. Whole-study context: In each case, the material was cDNA or gDNA derived from T cells, B-cell-depleted T cells, or PBMCs.

As handled by the study authors: Nucleated cell number was recorded as an estimate derived from reference gene primer amplification. TCRdb keeps only in-frame clones here, not all; method: immunoSEQ multiplex PCR. That table supplies the V and J calls and clone size; D and trimming were determined from the DNA. The sample has around 230,000 clones; around 85% are singletons. Deletions cut 0 bases from V and 4 bases from J, with 11 bases between. The CDR3 runs to 15 residues. Looked up from germline, CDR1 is SGHDT and CDR2 is YYEEEE. The sequenced sample was peripheral blood. The receptor's source is a woman of 80 years or more with acute or convalescent COVID-19. The rearrangement links TRBV5-6 to TRBJ2-4, with D perhaps matching TRBD2 (5 bases). The CDR3 DNA is TGTGCCAGCAGCTTGGTTCAGCTAGCAAAAAACATTCAGTACTTC. It specifies CASSLVQLAKNIQYF.